Included here is one T cell receptor beta chain sequence, with context. Its cognate antigen is unknown. Regarding time point: week 23, last vaccination. Each dose delivered 300 ug of mutant IDH1 20-mer peptide subcutaneously with imiquimod. This entry comes from a study of a mutant IDH1 vaccine in newly diagnosed glioma. Background on the study: Patients were given eight vaccinations, scheduled in weeks 1, 3, 5, 7, 11, 15, 19 and 23. General study results and limits: Seemingly, pseudoprogression had no relation to changes in the top peripheral T cell clonotypes. Vaccine-induced immune responses occurred in approximately 93% of patients.

V was cut by 1 base and J by 8 bases, with 9 bases left in between. CDR1 is SGDLS, CDR2 YYNGEE, per germline. There are 12 residues in the CDR3. The protocol was immunoSEQ multiplex PCR, while the TCRdb copy is restricted to in-frame clones and leaves out a portion. The sample has over 35,000 clones, around 85% seen once. The chain recombines TRBV9 with TRBJ1-2; no clear D gene. The sequenced sample was PBMCs, obtained from a glioma patient whose treatment included an IDH1 peptide vaccine. The TCR comes from a woman aged 18-35 years with glioma. Some clones in this sample may be carry-over from other donors' samples. The chain's CDR3 is CASSVRVGGYTF. DNA for the CDR3: TGTGCCAGCAGCGTAAGGGTGGGCGGCTACACCTTC.